These 10 T cell receptor beta chains were sequenced from one sample in a study of blood T cell repertoires in COVID-19. Profiling relied on immunoSEQ multiplex PCR, and the TCRdb table lists in-frame clones only, not all of them. The sample lists about 200,000 clones, 86% occurring once. The specimen was peripheral blood. Source of these receptors: a woman aged 45-65 years with acute or convalescent COVID-19.

The rearrangement joins TRBV7-8 to TRBJ2-5; 10 positions match TRBD2. The J segment lost 5 bases and the V segment lost 5 bases, leaving 14 bases of the junction unmatched. The CDR3 extends over 17 amino acids. Germline CDR1 is SGHVS and CDR2 is FQNEAQ. The CDR3 spells CASSPPGAGGPLETQYF. The CDR3, as DNA: TGTGCCAGCAGCCCGCCGGGAGCGGGAGGGCCCCTCGAGACCCAGTACTTC.

V gene TRBV11-2 combines with J gene TRBJ2-7, with D perhaps TRBD2 (6 bases). The V gene lost 3 bases and the J gene lost 4 bases, with 13 bases spanning the gap. The CDR3 has 14 residues. Per the germline V gene, CDR1 is SGHAT and CDR2 is FQNNGV. DNA of the CDR3: TGTGCCAGCAGCTTTAGCGGAGGCTCGTACGAGCAGTACTTC. It is translated as CASSFSGGSYEQYF.

The chain has TRBV28 and TRBJ2-3; D unclear. CDR1 and CDR2 (germline): MDHEN, SYDVKM. The V gene lost 6 bases and the J gene lost 6 bases, with 16 bases spanning the gap. The CDR3 loop spans 14 amino acids. The CDR3 loop reads CASRALLPWDTQYF. DNA for the CDR3: TGTGCCAGCAGAGCTTTACTCCCCTGGGATACGCAGTATTTT.

V is TRBV18 and J is TRBJ1-3, with D unclear. Germline V lookup: CDR1 KGHSH, CDR2 LQKENI. The CDR3 extends over 14 amino acids. With 0 bases removed from V and 7 bases from J, the gap between germline ends came to 10 bases. The DNA for the CDR3 is TGTGCCAGCTCACCACCCGGGGTTCAGAACACCATATATTTT. Translating gives CASSPPGVQNTIYF.

The J gene is TRBJ2-2, the V gene TRBV24-1, with D possibly matching TRBD1 (6 bases). The length of the CDR3 is 14 residues. V lost 4 bases to trimming and J lost 5 bases, with 10 bases between them. Germline V gene lookup returns CDR1 KGHDR and CDR2 SFDVKD. The CDR3 protein is CATSEPQGTGELFF. In nucleotides, the CDR3 is TGTGCCACCAGTGAGCCTCAGGGGACCGGGGAGCTGTTTTTT.

This clone was observed a single time. The chain couples TRBV6-5 to TRBJ2-7; 7 bases agree with TRBD1. V gave up 7 bases and J gave up 3 bases; unmatched junction bases: 6. The CDR3 extends over 13 amino acids. Per germline, CDR1 MNHEY and CDR2 SVGAGI. CDR3 region: CASTRDRGYEQYF. In DNA, the CDR3 is TGTGCCAGCACCCGGGACAGAGGCTACGAGCAGTACTTC.

This rearrangement joins TRBV30 to TRBJ1-3; D remains ambiguous. V lost 2 bases and J lost 0, with 14 bases in between. Germline V gene lookup returns CDR1 GTSNPN and CDR2 SVGIG (reference sequence). The CDR3 covers 16 residues. The CDR3: CAWSQSLRVSGNTIYF. CDR3 DNA sequence: TGTGCCTGGAGTCAATCCCTTCGAGTCTCTGGAAACACCATATATTTT.

This chain connects TRBV19 to TRBJ1-5; TRBD1 aligns across 9 bases. Germline V CDR1 and CDR2: LNHDA, SQIVND (reference sequence). After removal of 6 bases from V and 10 bases from J, the junction contained 4 bases not matched to a gene. This CDR3 has 12 residues. CDR3 nucleotide sequence: TGTGCCAGTAGACAGGGGGCCCAACCCCAGCATTTT. Protein sequence: CASRQGAQPQHF.

The V and J genes are TRBV6-5 and TRBJ2-7; TRBD1 aligns across 8 bases. The CDR3 consists of 13 residues. V was pared by 6 bases and J by 4 bases, with 5 bases of the junction left unmatched. Germline V gene lookup returns CDR1 MNHEY and CDR2 SVGAGI. The CDR3 nucleotides are TGTGCCAGCAGGGGGGACAGGTTGTACGAGCAGTACTTC. Its translation: CASRGDRLYEQYF.

The chain couples TRBV19 to TRBJ2-1, with 10 positions matching TRBD2. V lost 4 bases and J lost 7; bases outside the gene matches: 7. CDR1 and CDR2 (germline): LNHDA, SQIVND (reference sequence). The CDR3 covers 15 residues. CDR3 loop: CASSSVAGGKNEQFF. For the CDR3, the DNA is TGTGCCAGTAGTAGCGTAGCGGGGGGTAAAAATGAGCAGTTCTTC. The full variable domain, rest sourced from reference TRBV19 and TRBJ2-1, is DGGITQSPKYLFRKEGQNVTLSCEQNLNHDAMYWYRQDPGQGLRLIYYSQIVNDFQKGDIAEGYSVSREKKESFPLTVTSAQKNPTAFYLCASSSVAGGKNEQFFGPGTRLTVL.